This TCR beta chain stems from a study of beta chain features in type 1 diabetes. Study at large: Age, gender and cell yields were similar between patients and healthy donors.

This clone has only a few counts. No antigen is known for it. Findings of the study overall: The study left unresolved whether HLA type influences TCRB rearrangement. Patients' naive, central memory and regulatory TCRB repertoires appeared more alike than those of healthy donors. People with Type 1 diabetes carried modestly yet significantly shorter TCRB CDR3s in all four CD4+ subsets.

Reverse transcription of all isolated RNA meant that expressed TCRB transcripts were sequenced. The data were produced by immunoSEQ multiplex PCR, yet TCRdb's version contains in-frame clones alone and is incomplete. This table holds fewer than 650,000 clones, about 16% found once. CDR1 and CDR2 from the germline V gene are LNHDA and SQIVND (reference sequence). This CDR3 has 13 residues. Trimming stripped 5 bases from V and 2 bases from J, with 9 bases between. J is TRBJ1-1 and V is TRBV19; the D is unclear. Sample: naive CD4+ T cells from blood. This receptor was taken from a man between 18 and 29 years old in good health. CDR3 sequence: CASSLLANTEAFF. CDR3 in DNA: TGTGCCAGTAGTTTGCTTGCCAACACTGAAGCTTTCTTT.